One and the same sample provided the 10 T cell receptor beta chains below, sequenced in a study of cytomegalovirus exposure and HLA in healthy donors. This PCR relied on a set of 60 Vbeta primers and 13 Jbeta primers. Clones were sequenced by immunoSEQ multiplex PCR, and TCRdb holds only the in-frame ones, with some missing. The sample consists of approximately 160,000 clones, around 80% of them appearing once. The sample was PBMCs. These receptors all come from a woman aged 45-60 years in good health and CMV-seropositive.

The rearrangement joins TRBV10-1 to TRBJ2-7, with 7 bases aligning to TRBD1. With 8 bases clipped from V and 3 bases from J, the junction kept 13 bases outside the gene matches. In germline, CDR1 is WNHNN, CDR2 SYGVQD (reference sequence). The CDR3 has 15 residues. CDR3 nucleotide sequence: TGCGCCAGCCCGGGACAGTCAAAACGTTACTACGAGCAGTACTTC. This codes for CASPGQSKRYYEQYF.

The rearrangement uses TRBV23-1 and TRBJ1-1; D remains ambiguous. TRBV23-1 is an ORF; its function is uncertain. Trimming left V 2 bases short and J 4 bases short, with 8 bases between. CDR3 length: 13 residues. The CDR3 bases are TGCGCCAGCAGTCAAGGCCGAGGCACTGAAGCTTTCTTT. This codes for CASSQGRGTEAFF.

The chain has TRBV4-3 and TRBJ2-5; 8 bases are shared with TRBD2. The CDR3 loop spans 17 amino acids. V lost 4 bases and J lost 4; bases outside the gene matches: 14. CDR1 and CDR2 from the germline V gene are LGHNA and YSLEER. Here the CDR3 DNA reads TGCGCCAGCAGCCCTAGGGCCGGGACTAGAGGCACAGAGACCCAGTACTTC. It specifies CASSPRAGTRGTETQYF.

V is TRBV11-2 and J is TRBJ1-2; 12 positions agree with TRBD1. The CDR3 is 15 amino acids. CDR1 is SGHAT, CDR2 FQNNGV, per germline. Trimming at V came to 5 bases and at J to 7 bases, leaving 8 bases not matched to a gene. The DNA for the CDR3 is TGTGCCAGCAGCCTAACGGGGACAGGGGGCTTTGGCTACACCTTC. This encodes CASSLTGTGGFGYTF.

V usage is TRBV7-2 and J usage is TRBJ1-3, with 11 bases fitting TRBD1. Germline V CDR1 and CDR2: SGHTA, FQGNSA. The CDR3 has 16 residues. Trimming cost V 3 bases and J 1 base; bases outside gene matches: 2. For the CDR3, the DNA is TGTGCCAGCAGCTTCGGACAGGGGGCGTCTGGAAACACCATATATTTT. Its translation: CASSFGQGASGNTIYF. Complete variable domain (other parts from reference TRBV7-2 and TRBJ1-3): GAGVSQSPSNKVTEKGKDVELRCDPISGHTALYWYRQSLGQGLEFLIYFQGNSAPDKSGLPSDRFSAERTGGSVSTLTIQRTQQEDSAVYLCASSFGQGASGNTIYFGEGSWLTVV.

This clone was counted a few times. The chain recombines TRBV6-6 with TRBJ2-5; tentatively, D is TRBD1 (5 bases). Germline V gives CDR1 MNHNY, CDR2 SVGAGI (reference sequence). CDR3 length equals 15 residues. Between the trimmed V and J ends, which lost 5 bases and 0 bases, there was a span of 13 bases. The chain's CDR3 is CASSIGASHQETQYF. The CDR3 region has the DNA TGTGCCAGCAGTATTGGGGCCTCCCACCAAGAGACCCAGTACTTC.

The chain employs TRBV19 and TRBJ2-7; D may be TRBD1 (5 bases). Germline CDR1 reads LNHDA; CDR2 reads SQIVND (reference sequence). This CDR3 is 14 amino acids long. Trimming left V 1 base short and J 2 bases short, with 9 bases between. CDR3 protein: CASSIGGAPYEQYF. DNA of the CDR3: TGTGCCAGTAGTATAGGGGGCGCTCCCTACGAGCAGTACTTC.

This clone was seen once. V and J are TRBV19 and TRBJ2-7, with D possibly being TRBD2 (6 bases). This CDR3 spans 15 amino acids. V was cut by 0 bases and J by 5 bases, with 14 bases left in between. Germline assignment: CDR1 LNHDA and CDR2 SQIVND (reference sequence). The CDR3 DNA reads TGTGCCAGTAGTATAGAGGGGACTGAAAACCACGAGCAGTACTTC. Translated: CASSIEGTENHEQYF.

J is TRBJ2-3 and V is TRBV12-5; a possible D gene is TRBD2 (6 bases). With 1 base removed from V and 6 bases from J, the gap between germline ends came to 14 bases. The length of the CDR3 is 15 residues. Looked up from germline, CDR1 is LGHNT and CDR2 is FRNRAP. CDR3 in DNA: TGTGCTAGTGGTTTGGATGAGGGACTGGGGGATACGCAGTATTTT. Encoded protein: CASGLDEGLGDTQYF.

This chain connects TRBV7-2 to TRBJ2-1; a possible D gene is TRBD2 (6 bases). The CDR3 extends over 12 amino acids. Trimming took off 1 base at V and 15 bases at J, with 13 bases between the two ends. Germline V gives CDR1 SGHTA, CDR2 FQGNSA. The CDR3 reads CASSLGSGAWFF. The CDR3 nucleotides read TGTGCCAGCAGCTTAGGCTCGGGAGCCTGGTTCTTC.